The 18 T cell receptor beta chains given below trace back to one sample, sequenced in a study of blood T cell repertoires in COVID-19. Assay: immunoSEQ multiplex PCR; the TCRdb copy retains only in-frame clones and omits some. The profile shows 150,000 to 200,000 clones, approximately 82% of them singletons. Sequenced material: PBMCs or T cells enriched from blood (not recorded which). Every receptor here comes from a woman aged 55-69 years with acute COVID-19.

The chain is built from TRBV5-1 and TRBJ2-3, with 11 bases identical to TRBD2. This CDR3 comprises 15 residues. Trimming took 6 bases from V and 0 from J; bases not matched to a gene: 3. Germline CDR1 is SGHRS and CDR2 is YFSETQ. CDR3: CASKGTSGSTDTQYF. The CDR3 DNA is TGCGCCAGCAAAGGGACTAGCGGAAGCACAGATACGCAGTATTTT.

The V and J genes are TRBV4-1 and TRBJ1-5; TRBD1 is a possible D gene (6 bases). The CDR3 extends over 15 amino acids. Germline V lookup: CDR1 MGHRA, CDR2 YSYEKL. Deletions cut 3 bases from V and 5 bases from J, with 14 bases between. In DNA form, the CDR3 reads TGCGCCAGCAGCCATGCTGACAGGCCCCATCAGCCCCAGCATTTT. Translation gives CASSHADRPHQPQHF.

The gene calls are TRBV5-1 and TRBJ2-7; 10 nucleotides agree with TRBD2. The V and J ends lost 4 bases and 4 bases, in that order; junction bases with no gene match: 11. CDR3 length equals 16 residues. In germline, CDR1 is SGHRS, CDR2 YFSETQ. This chain's CDR3 is CASSLGAGGDGYEQYF. CDR3 DNA: TGCGCCAGCAGCCTTGGAGCGGGAGGGGACGGGTACGAGCAGTACTTC.

The chain is built from TRBV7-8 and TRBJ1-1; unclear D gene. The CDR3 extends over 16 amino acids. V lost 1 base, J lost 5 bases, and 17 bases lay in between. Germline CDR1 SGHVS, CDR2 FQNEAQ. CDR3 protein: CASSLGAFGIRTEAFF. The CDR3 region has the DNA TGTGCCAGCAGCTTAGGGGCCTTCGGGATACGGACTGAAGCTTTCTTT.

This clone has just a few counts. V usage is TRBV6-6 and J usage is TRBJ1-2; TRBD1 agrees at 7 bases. Germline V gives CDR1 MNHNY, CDR2 SVGAGI (reference sequence). The CDR3 covers 14 residues. V lost 5 bases, J lost 5 bases, and 8 bases stayed unmatched. This chain's CDR3 is CASSPTGEPYGYTF. DNA of the CDR3: TGTGCCAGCAGTCCTACAGGGGAGCCTTATGGCTACACCTTC.

The chain is built from TRBV19 and TRBJ1-5, with a tentative D call TRBD1 (5 bases). Between the trimmed V and J ends, which lost 5 bases and 3 bases, there was a span of 14 bases. Germline V gene data show CDR1 as LNHDA and CDR2 as SQIVND (reference sequence). The CDR3 loop spans 15 amino acids. This CDR3 reads CASSDPQGTNQPQHF. The DNA for the CDR3 is TGTGCCAGTAGTGACCCCCAGGGCACCAATCAGCCCCAGCATTTT.

This chain connects TRBV10-3 to TRBJ2-1, with D perhaps TRBD1 (6 bases). The germline gives CDR1 ENHRY, CDR2 SYGVKD. The CDR3 length is 16 residues. With 4 bases removed from V and 7 bases from J, the gap between germline ends came to 20 bases. CDR3 DNA: TGTGCCATCAGTGTGGAACCGGGACACCTCGGGAATGAGCAGTTCTTC. Protein: CAISVEPGHLGNEQFF.

This clone was seen a single time. The rearrangement joins TRBV7-2 to TRBJ2-1; 9 bases align to TRBD2. The ends lost 5 bases at V and 6 bases at J; junction bases unmatched: 11. Germline assignment: CDR1 SGHTA and CDR2 FQGNSA. The CDR3 extends over 16 amino acids. The CDR3 spells CASSVGGGLAGNEQFF. The CDR3 region has the DNA TGTGCCAGCAGCGTAGGGGGGGGACTAGCTGGCAATGAGCAGTTCTTC.

This clone was found a few times. The rearrangement links TRBV25-1 to TRBJ1-2; D gene ambiguous. This CDR3 has 17 residues. V shed 1 base and J shed 2 bases, with 17 bases lying between them. From germline, CDR1 is MGHDK and CDR2 SYGVNS. The CDR3 sequence: CASSESARGLLNYGYTF. CDR3 DNA sequence: TGTGCCAGCAGTGAATCAGCTAGAGGGCTCCTCAACTATGGCTACACCTTC.

The V gene is TRBV24-1, the J gene TRBJ1-2; unclear D gene. The CDR3 is 12 amino acids. Germline assignment: CDR1 KGHDR and CDR2 SFDVKD. The germline V and J ends were trimmed by 2 bases and 3 bases, with 3 bases remaining between them. The CDR3 loop reads CATSDSDYGYTF. The CDR3 DNA reads TGTGCCACCAGTGATTCTGACTATGGCTACACCTTC.

Of note for this clone: The same CDR3 is also encoded by other DNA sequences in this sample. The J gene is TRBJ2-7, the V gene TRBV3-1 (or the pseudogene TRBV3-2); 10 nucleotides agree with TRBD2. Germline V gene sequence: CDR1 LGHDT, CDR2 YNNKEL (reference sequence). The CDR3 has 15 amino acids. V shed 1 base, J shed 0 bases, and the junction held 0 bases outside the gene matches. CDR3 sequence (DNA): TGTGCCAGCAGCCAAGGGACTAGCGGCTCCTACGAGCAGTACTTC. As protein: CASSQGTSGSYEQYF.

CDR3 amino acids: CASPFNTEAFF. The CDR3 DNA follows: TGTGCCAGCCCTTTTAACACTGAAGCTTTCTTT. The chain is built from TRBV6-5 and TRBJ1-1; D ambiguous. This CDR3 is built from 11 residues. The germline gives CDR1 MNHEY, CDR2 SVGAGI. Trimming took 8 bases from V and 2 from J, leaving 6 bases between them.

The V call is TRBV19, the J call TRBJ1-5, with TRBD1 matching over 7 bases. V trimming: 1 base; J trimming: 2 bases; junction bases outside the gene matches: 5. There are 16 residues in the CDR3. Germline V gene data show CDR1 as LNHDA and CDR2 as SQIVND (reference sequence). CDR3 amino acids: CASSIVQGVGNQPQHF. The CDR3 bases are TGTGCCAGTAGTATAGTCCAGGGGGTTGGCAATCAGCCCCAGCATTTT.

V is TRBV6-2 or TRBV6-3 and J is TRBJ1-3, with a possible D match to TRBD1 (5 bases). The CDR3 consists of 14 residues. Per the germline V gene, CDR1 is MNHEY and CDR2 is SVGEGT. V was shortened by 5 bases and J by 0 bases, with 8 bases between the two germline ends. The DNA of the CDR3 is TGTGCCAGCAGTCAGACAGTCTCTGGAAACACCATATATTTT. Translated, it gives CASSQTVSGNTIYF.

V usage is TRBV19 and J usage is TRBJ1-4, with 10 bases aligning to TRBD1. V dropped 4 bases and J dropped 7; count of bases not matched to a gene: 9. The CDR3 has 16 amino acids. Germline V gene lookup returns CDR1 LNHDA and CDR2 SQIVND (reference sequence). The CDR3 is CASSKGPWTGGEKLFF. CDR3 nucleotides: TGTGCCAGTAGTAAAGGCCCTTGGACAGGGGGTGAAAAACTGTTTTTT.

The chain couples TRBV7-8 to TRBJ1-2; perhaps TRBD1 as D (5 bases). The CDR3 length is 14 residues. V was shortened by 3 bases and J by 9 bases, with 17 bases between the two germline ends. The germline V gene encodes CDR1 SGHVS and CDR2 FQNEAQ. The CDR3 spells CASSFGGSADSYTF. CDR3 bases: TGTGCCAGCAGCTTCGGGGGGTCGGCGGACAGCTACACCTTC. The entire variable domain, with the rest obtained from reference TRBV7-8 and TRBJ1-2, is as follows: GAGVSQSPRYKVAKRGQDVALRCDPISGHVSLFWYQQALGQGPEFLTYFQNEAQLDKSGLPSDRFFAERPEGSVSTLKIQRTQQEDSAVYLCASSFGGSADSYTFGSGTRLTVV.

The genes are TRBV24-1 and TRBJ1-2; D unresolved. This CDR3 region has 14 residues. Trimming shortened V by 4 bases and J by 5 bases, and 13 bases separated the two germline ends. CDR1 and CDR2 (germline): KGHDR, SFDVKD. CDR3 nucleotides: TGTGCCACCAGTGACCCGAATCCTAGGTATGGCTACACCTTC. Its translation: CATSDPNPRYGYTF.

The chain couples TRBV2 to TRBJ1-1; the D is unclear. Per the germline V gene, CDR1 is SNHLY and CDR2 is FYNNEI. The V end was cut by 8 bases, the J end by 11 bases, with 15 bases between. This CDR3 has 11 residues. The CDR3 nucleotides are TGTGCCAGCTCCTACGACCGGCGGGCTTTCTTT. It specifies CASSYDRRAFF.